These T cell receptor beta chains were read from a single sample in a study of blood T cell repertoires in COVID-19. This table comes from immunoSEQ multiplex PCR, and its TCRdb copy is limited to in-frame clones, with some not included. The sample lists about 74,000 clones, over 70% occurring once. Sequences were obtained from peripheral blood. These receptors were taken from a human donor in a cohort sampled during active COVID-19. Each CDR3 is given with its conserved first and last residue. The D gene is left open where the match is weak. Size tells how often a clone was seen (once, few, many) or the class of an expanded clone, and some rows leave it out.

>TRBV11-3|TRBJ2-2|NA|15|NA
CASSLGGRWTGELFF
TGTGCCAGCAGCTTAGGGGGGCGATGGACCGGGGAGCTGTTTTTT
>TRBV7-2|TRBJ1-1|NA|14|NA
CASSSFPGGTEAFF
TGTGCCAGCAGCTCGTTCCCGGGTGGCACTGAAGCTTTCTTT
>TRBV5-5|TRBJ1-4|TRBD1|19|NA
CASSLDGRGRKATNEKLFF
TGTGCCAGCAGCTTGGACGGCAGGGGGAGGAAGGCAACTAATGAAAAACTGTTTTTT
>TRBV6-5|TRBJ1-6|NA|14|NA
CASRLFLANSPLHF
TGTGCCAGCAGGCTGTTCTTGGCTAATTCACCCCTCCACTTT
>TRBV19|TRBJ2-6|TRBD1|16|NA
CASRPGGIWGANVLTF
TGTGCCAGTAGACCAGGGGGCATATGGGGGGCCAACGTCCTGACTTTC
>TRBV21-1|TRBJ1-2|NA|13|NA
CASPSCMGYGYTF
TGTGCCAGCCCTAGTTGTATGGGCTATGGCTACACCTTC
>TRBV9|TRBJ2-1|NA|15|NA
CASSVAQGGFNEQFF
TGTGCCAGCAGCGTCGCGCAGGGGGGTTTCAATGAGCAGTTCTTC
>TRBV24-1|TRBJ2-5|TRBD2|15|NA
CATEGLAGGQETQYF
TGTGCCACCGAGGGGCTAGCGGGGGGTCAAGAGACCCAGTACTTC
>TRBV19|TRBJ2-3|NA|14|once
CASSPWTGTDTQYF
TGTGCCAGTAGTCCGTGGACTGGCACAGATACGCAGTATTTT
>TRBV19|TRBJ1-2|NA|16|NA
CASSIDYDSRYYGYTF
TGTGCCAGTAGTATAGATTACGACAGCCGCTACTATGGCTACACCTTC
>TRBV2|TRBJ2-5|NA|10|NA
CASAQETQYF
TGTGCCAGCGCGCAAGAGACCCAGTACTTC
>TRBV7-6|TRBJ1-1|NA|16|NA
CASSLGGQTGTTEAFF
TGTGCCAGCAGCTTAGGGGGGCAAACAGGGACCACTGAAGCTTTCTTT
>TRBV7-9|TRBJ1-6|TRBD1|13|NA
CASTWTGNSPLHF
TGTGCCAGCACCTGGACAGGGAATTCACCCCTCCACTTT
>TRBV18|TRBJ2-2|TRBD1|15|few
CASSPRTTGGGELFF
TGTGCCAGCTCACCACGGACGACAGGGGGCGGAGAGCTGTTTTTT
>TRBV9|TRBJ2-7|TRBD1|16|NA
CASSQMGGQGASEQYF
TGTGCCAGCAGCCAGATGGGGGGACAGGGGGCGAGTGAGCAGTACTTC
>TRBV5-6|TRBJ2-4|NA|14|NA
CASSSVGARNIQYF
TGTGCCAGCAGCTCAGTGGGGGCTCGGAACATTCAGTACTTC
>TRBV6-1|TRBJ1-2|NA|13|NA
CASSEKGVYGYTF
TGTGCCAGCAGTGAAAAGGGGGTCTATGGCTACACCTTC
>TRBV5-1|TRBJ2-2|NA|16|NA
CASSLNLIGGTGELFF
TGCGCCAGCAGCTTGAATCTGATCGGGGGCACCGGGGAGCTGTTTTTT
>TRBV2|TRBJ1-2|NA|12|NA
CASRGLGGSYTF
TGTGCCAGCAGGGGACTTGGGGGTAGCTACACCTTC
>TRBV5-1|TRBJ1-5|NA|13|NA
CASSLAGNQPQHF
TGCGCCAGCAGCTTGGCGGGGAATCAGCCCCAGCATTTT
>TRBV2|TRBJ2-3|NA|17|NA
CASSEAPSLGLTDTQYF
TGTGCCAGCAGTGAAGCACCCTCCCTCGGACTCACAGATACGCAGTATTTT
>TRBV1|TRBJ2-5|NA|16|NA
CTSSQCRDRLIETQYF
TGCACCAGCAGCCAATGCCGGGACAGACTGATAGAGACCCAGTACTTC
>TRBV6-5|TRBJ2-1|TRBD2|16|NA
CASSYPGLAGSNEQFF
TGTGCCAGCAGTTACCCTGGACTAGCGGGTAGTAATGAGCAGTTCTTC